Sequencing of this T cell receptor beta chain was carried out in a study of blood T cell repertoires in COVID-19. Seattle cases were enrolled at active infection and followed longitudinally. The CDR3 contains 16 residues. After removal of 3 bases from V and 0 bases from J, the junction contained 7 bases not matched to a gene. From germline, CDR1 is MDHEN and CDR2 SYDVKM. Under the authors' procedure: Counts of nucleated cells, estimated from reference gene primer amplification, were obtained. Repertoires were generated with immunoSEQ multiplex PCR, while TCRdb's copy carries only in-frame clones and drops some. D and trimming were read from the DNA, whereas the V and J calls and clone size are those reported in that table. The top ten hold roughly 5% of the sample, which has 200,000 to 300,000 clones, more than 75% seen once.

The sample comprised peripheral blood. V and J are TRBV28 and TRBJ1-1, with 7 bases that match TRBD1. This TCR was sampled from a woman aged 55-70 years with COVID-19, enrolled during active disease. CDR3 residues: CASSFSPGQMNTEAFF. The DNA of the CDR3 is TGTGCCAGCAGTTTTTCGCCGGGACAGATGAACACTGAAGCTTTCTTT. Full variable domain (remainder filled in from reference TRBV28 and TRBJ1-1): DVKVTQSSRYLVKRTGEKVFLECVQDMDHENMFWYRQDPGLGLRLIYFSYDVKMKEKGDIPEGYSVSREKKERFSLILESASTNQTSMYLCASSFSPGQMNTEAFFGQGTRLTVV.